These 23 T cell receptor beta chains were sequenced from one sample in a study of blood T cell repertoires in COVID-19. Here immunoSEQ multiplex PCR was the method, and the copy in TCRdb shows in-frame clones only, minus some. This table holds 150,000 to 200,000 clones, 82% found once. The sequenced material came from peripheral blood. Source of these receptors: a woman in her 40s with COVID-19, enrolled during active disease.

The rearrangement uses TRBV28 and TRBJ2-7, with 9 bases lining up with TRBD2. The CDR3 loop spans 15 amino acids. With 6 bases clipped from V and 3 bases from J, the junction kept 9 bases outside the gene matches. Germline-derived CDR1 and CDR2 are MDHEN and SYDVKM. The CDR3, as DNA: TGTGCCAGCAGCTCCAGCGGGAGGCTTCTCTACGAGCAGTACTTC. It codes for CASSSSGRLLYEQYF.

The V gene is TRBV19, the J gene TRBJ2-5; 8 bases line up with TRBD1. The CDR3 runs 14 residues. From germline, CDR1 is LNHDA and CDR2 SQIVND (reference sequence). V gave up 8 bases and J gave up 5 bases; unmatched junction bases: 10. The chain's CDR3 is CASGGQGRSETQYF. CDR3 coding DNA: TGTGCCAGTGGTGGACAGGGAAGGTCGGAGACCCAGTACTTC. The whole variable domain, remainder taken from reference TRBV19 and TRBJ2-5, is DGGITQSPKYLFRKEGQNVTLSCEQNLNHDAMYWYRQDPGQGLRLIYYSQIVNDFQKGDIAEGYSVSREKKESFPLTVTSAQKNPTAFYLCASGGQGRSETQYFGPGTRLLVL.

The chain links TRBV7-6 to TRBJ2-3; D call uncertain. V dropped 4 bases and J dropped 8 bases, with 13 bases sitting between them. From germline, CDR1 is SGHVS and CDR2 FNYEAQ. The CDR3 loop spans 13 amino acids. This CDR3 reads CASSSYQAATQYF. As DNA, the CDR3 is TGTGCCAGCAGCTCCTACCAAGCTGCTACGCAGTATTTT.

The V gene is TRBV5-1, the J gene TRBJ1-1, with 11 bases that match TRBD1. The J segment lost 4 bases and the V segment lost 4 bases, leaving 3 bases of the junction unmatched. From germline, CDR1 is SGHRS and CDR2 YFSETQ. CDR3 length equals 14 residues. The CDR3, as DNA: TGCGCCAGCAGCCAGGGGACAGGGGGCACTGAAGCTTTCTTT. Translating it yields CASSQGTGGTEAFF.

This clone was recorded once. CDR3 nucleotide sequence: TGTGCCAGCAGCTTGCTCCAGCAAGAGACCCAGTACTTC. Translated, it gives CASSLLQQETQYF. The chain links TRBV11-2 to TRBJ2-5; D call uncertain. Trimming took 3 bases from V and 2 from J, leaving 7 bases between them. CDR1 and CDR2 (germline): SGHAT, FQNNGV. The CDR3 covers 13 residues.

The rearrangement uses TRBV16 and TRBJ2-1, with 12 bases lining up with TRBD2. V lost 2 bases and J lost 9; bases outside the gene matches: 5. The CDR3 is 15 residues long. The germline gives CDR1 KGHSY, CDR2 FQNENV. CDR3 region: CASSQASGRGLEQFF. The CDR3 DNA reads TGTGCCAGCAGCCAAGCTAGCGGGAGGGGTCTTGAGCAGTTCTTC.

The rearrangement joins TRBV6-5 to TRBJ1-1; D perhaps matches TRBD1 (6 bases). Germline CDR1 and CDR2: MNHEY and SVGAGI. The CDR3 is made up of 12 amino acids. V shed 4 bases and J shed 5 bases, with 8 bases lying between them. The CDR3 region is CASSFDRTEAFF. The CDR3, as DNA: TGTGCCAGCAGTTTCGACAGGACTGAAGCTTTCTTT.

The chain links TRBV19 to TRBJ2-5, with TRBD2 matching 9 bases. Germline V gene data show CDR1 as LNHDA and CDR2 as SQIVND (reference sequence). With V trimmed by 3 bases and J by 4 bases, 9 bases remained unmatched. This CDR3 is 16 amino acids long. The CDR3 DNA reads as TGTGCCAGTAGTATTTCTTGGCGGGAGGGCAGAGAGACCCAGTACTTC. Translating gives CASSISWREGRETQYF.

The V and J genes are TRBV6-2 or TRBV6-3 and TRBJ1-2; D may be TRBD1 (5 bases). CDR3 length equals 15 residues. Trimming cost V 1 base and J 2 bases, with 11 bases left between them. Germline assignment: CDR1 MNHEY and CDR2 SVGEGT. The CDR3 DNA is TGTGCCAGCAGTTACTACCAGGGCTCCAACTATGGCTACACCTTC. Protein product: CASSYYQGSNYGYTF.

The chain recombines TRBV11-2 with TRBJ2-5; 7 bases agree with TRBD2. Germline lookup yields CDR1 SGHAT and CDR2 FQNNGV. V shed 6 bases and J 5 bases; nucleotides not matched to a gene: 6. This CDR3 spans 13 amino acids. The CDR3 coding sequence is TGTGCCAGCAGGCTCACTAGCGCGGAGACCCAGTACTTC. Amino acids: CASRLTSAETQYF.

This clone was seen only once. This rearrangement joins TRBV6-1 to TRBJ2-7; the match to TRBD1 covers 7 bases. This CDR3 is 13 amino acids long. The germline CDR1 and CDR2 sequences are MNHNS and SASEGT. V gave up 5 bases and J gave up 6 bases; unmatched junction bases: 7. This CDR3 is CASSSQGSREQYV. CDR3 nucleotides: TGTGCCAGCAGTTCACAGGGGTCTCGCGAGCAGTACGTC.

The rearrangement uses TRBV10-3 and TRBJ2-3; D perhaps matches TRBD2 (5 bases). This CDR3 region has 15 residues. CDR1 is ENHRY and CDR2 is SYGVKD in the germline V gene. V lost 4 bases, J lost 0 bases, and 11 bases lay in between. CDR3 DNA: TGTGCCATCAGTGCTGAGAGGGCTAGCACAGATACGCAGTATTTT. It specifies CAISAERASTDTQYF.

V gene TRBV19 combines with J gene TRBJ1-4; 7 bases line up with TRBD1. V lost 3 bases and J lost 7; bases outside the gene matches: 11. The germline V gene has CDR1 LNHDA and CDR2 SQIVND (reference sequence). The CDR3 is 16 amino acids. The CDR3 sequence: CASSMGVGQSFEKLFF. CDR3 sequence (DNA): TGTGCCAGTAGTATGGGTGTGGGACAGAGCTTTGAAAAACTGTTTTTT. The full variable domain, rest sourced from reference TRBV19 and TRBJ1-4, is DGGITQSPKYLFRKEGQNVTLSCEQNLNHDAMYWYRQDPGQGLRLIYYSQIVNDFQKGDIAEGYSVSREKKESFPLTVTSAQKNPTAFYLCASSMGVGQSFEKLFFGSGTQLSVL.

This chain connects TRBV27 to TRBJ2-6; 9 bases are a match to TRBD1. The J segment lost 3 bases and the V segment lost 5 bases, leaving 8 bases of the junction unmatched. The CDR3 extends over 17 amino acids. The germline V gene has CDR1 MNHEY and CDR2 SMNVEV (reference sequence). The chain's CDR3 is CASSGSHRGRGANVLTF. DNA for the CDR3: TGTGCCAGCAGTGGTTCGCACAGGGGGCGTGGGGCCAACGTCCTGACTTTC.

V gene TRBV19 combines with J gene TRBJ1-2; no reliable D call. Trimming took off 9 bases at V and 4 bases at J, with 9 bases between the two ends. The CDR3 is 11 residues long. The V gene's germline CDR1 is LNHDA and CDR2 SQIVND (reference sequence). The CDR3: CASSPGYGYTF. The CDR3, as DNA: TGTGCCAGCTCCCCGGGCTATGGCTACACCTTC.

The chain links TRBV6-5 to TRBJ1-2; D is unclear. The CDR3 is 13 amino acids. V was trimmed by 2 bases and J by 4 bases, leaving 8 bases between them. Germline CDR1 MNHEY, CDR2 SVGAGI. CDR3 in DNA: TGTGCCAGCAGTTACACGGGAACCTATGGCTACACCTTC. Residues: CASSYTGTYGYTF.

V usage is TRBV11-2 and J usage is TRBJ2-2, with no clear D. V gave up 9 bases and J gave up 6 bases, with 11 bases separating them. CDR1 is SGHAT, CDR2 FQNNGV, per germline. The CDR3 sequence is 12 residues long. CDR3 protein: CASSAIPGELFF. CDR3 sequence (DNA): TGTGCCAGTAGTGCAATCCCCGGGGAGCTGTTTTTT.

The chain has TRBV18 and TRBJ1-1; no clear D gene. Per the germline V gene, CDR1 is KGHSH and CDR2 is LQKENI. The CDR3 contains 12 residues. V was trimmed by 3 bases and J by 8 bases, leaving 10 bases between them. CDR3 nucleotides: TGTGCCAGCTCACCGAGAGGTGAAGAAGCTTTCTTT. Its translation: CASSPRGEEAFF.

For the CDR3, the DNA is TGTGCCAGCAGAATACGCGGGGCTGGCTACACCTTC. It specifies CASRIRGAGYTF. V gene TRBV5-6 combines with J gene TRBJ1-2, with a weak D call TRBD1 (5 bases). Per the germline V gene, CDR1 is SGHDT and CDR2 is YYEEEE. The CDR3 contains 12 residues. Trimming removed 5 bases from V and 7 bases from J, with 12 bases in between.

The CDR3 sequence: CASSPVYNTGDQPQHF. Here the CDR3 DNA reads TGTGCCAGTAGTCCCGTCTATAATACAGGGGATCAGCCCCAGCATTTT. This rearrangement joins TRBV19 to TRBJ1-5, with 7 bases matching TRBD1. Germline CDR1 LNHDA, CDR2 SQIVND (reference sequence). V trimming: 5 bases; J trimming: 5 bases; junction bases outside the gene matches: 12. This CDR3 has 16 amino acids.

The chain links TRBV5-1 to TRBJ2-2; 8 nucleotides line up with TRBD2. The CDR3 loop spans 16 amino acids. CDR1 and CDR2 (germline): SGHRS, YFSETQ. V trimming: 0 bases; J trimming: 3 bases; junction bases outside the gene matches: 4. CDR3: CASSLEPAGDTGELFF. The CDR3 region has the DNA TGCGCCAGCAGCTTGGAGCCAGCGGGAGACACCGGGGAGCTGTTTTTT. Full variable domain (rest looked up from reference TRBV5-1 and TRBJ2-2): KAGVTQTPRYLIKTRGQQVTLSCSPISGHRSVSWYQQTPGQGLQFLFEYFSETQRNKGNFPGRFSGRQFSNSRSEMNVSTLELGDSALYLCASSLEPAGDTGELFFGEGSRLTVL.

The CDR3 protein is CASSLERTGTEAFF. Here the CDR3 DNA reads TGTGCCAGCAGCCTAGAACGTACCGGCACTGAAGCTTTCTTT. The rearrangement joins TRBV7-8 to TRBJ1-1; D unresolved. The CDR3 loop spans 14 amino acids. Looked up from germline, CDR1 is SGHVS and CDR2 is FQNEAQ. Trimming took 5 bases from V and 4 from J, leaving 14 bases between them.

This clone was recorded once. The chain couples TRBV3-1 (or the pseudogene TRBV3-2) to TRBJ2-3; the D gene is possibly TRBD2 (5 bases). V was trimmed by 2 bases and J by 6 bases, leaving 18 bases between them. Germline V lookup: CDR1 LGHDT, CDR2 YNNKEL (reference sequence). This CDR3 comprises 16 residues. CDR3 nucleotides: TGTGCCAGCAGCCAAAATCTAGCACTGAGCGTGGATACGCAGTATTTT. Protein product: CASSQNLALSVDTQYF.